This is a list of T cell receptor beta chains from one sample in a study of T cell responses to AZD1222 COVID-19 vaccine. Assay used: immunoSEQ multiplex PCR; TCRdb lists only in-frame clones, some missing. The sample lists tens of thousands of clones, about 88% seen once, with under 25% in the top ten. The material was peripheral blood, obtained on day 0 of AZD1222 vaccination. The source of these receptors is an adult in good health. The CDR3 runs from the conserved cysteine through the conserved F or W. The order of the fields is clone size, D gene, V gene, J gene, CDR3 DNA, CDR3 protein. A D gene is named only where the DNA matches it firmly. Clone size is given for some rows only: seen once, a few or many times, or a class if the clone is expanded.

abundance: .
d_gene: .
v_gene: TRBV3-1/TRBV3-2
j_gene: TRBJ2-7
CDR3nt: TGTGCCAGCAGCCAACACCAGGGCCTTTACGAGCAGTACTTC
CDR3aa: CASSQHQGLYEQYF

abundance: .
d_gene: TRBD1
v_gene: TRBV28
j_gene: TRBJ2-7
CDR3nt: TGTGCCAGCAGTGCCCCCGGGACAGGGTACTACGAGCAGTACTTC
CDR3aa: CASSAPGTGYYEQYF

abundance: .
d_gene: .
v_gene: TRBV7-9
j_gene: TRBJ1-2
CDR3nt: TGTGCCAGCAGCTCCGACAGTAACTATGGCTACACCTTC
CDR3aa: CASSSDSNYGYTF

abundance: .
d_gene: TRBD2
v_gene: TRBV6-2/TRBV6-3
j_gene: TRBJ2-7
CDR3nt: TGTGCCAGCAGTTACTCCAAGACTAGCGGAGACTACGAGCAGTACTTC
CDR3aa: CASSYSKTSGDYEQYF

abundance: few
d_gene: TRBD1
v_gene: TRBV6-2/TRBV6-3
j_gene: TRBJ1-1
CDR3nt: TGTGCCAGCAGTTACTCGAGAAAGTTCAGGGGGTCGCACACTGAAGCTTTCTTT
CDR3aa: CASSYSRKFRGSHTEAFF

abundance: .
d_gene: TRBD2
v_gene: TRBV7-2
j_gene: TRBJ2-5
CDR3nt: TGTGCCAGCAGCTTAGTAGCGGGAGGAGGGCAAGAGACCCAGTACTTC
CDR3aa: CASSLVAGGGQETQYF

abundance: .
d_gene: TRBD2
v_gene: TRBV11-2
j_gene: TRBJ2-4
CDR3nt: TGTGCCAGCAGCTTAGATTTTAGCGGGAACATTCAGTACTTC
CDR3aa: CASSLDFSGNIQYF

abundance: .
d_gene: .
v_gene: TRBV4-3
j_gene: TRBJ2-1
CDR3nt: TGCGCCAGCAGCCAACAAAGGGGGGCCGGTGAGCAGTTCTTC
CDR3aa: CASSQQRGAGEQFF

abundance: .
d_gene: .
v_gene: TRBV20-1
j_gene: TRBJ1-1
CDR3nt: TGCAGTGCTAGAGGGGGATTTGAAGCTTTCTTT
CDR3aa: CSARGGFEAFF

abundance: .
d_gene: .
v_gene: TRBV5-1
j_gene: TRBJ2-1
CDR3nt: TGCGCCAGCAGCTTGGCCCTGGGGCCACCCTACAATGAGCAGTTCTTC
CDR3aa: CASSLALGPPYNEQFF

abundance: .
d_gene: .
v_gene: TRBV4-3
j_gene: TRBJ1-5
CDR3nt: TGCGCCAGCAGCCAAGAGGTGCCCGGCAGGGGTAATCAGCCCCAGCATTTT
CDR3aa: CASSQEVPGRGNQPQHF

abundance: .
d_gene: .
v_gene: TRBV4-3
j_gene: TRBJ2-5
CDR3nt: TGCGCCAGCAGCCAAGAGGCTCACAAATGGGAGACCCAGTACTTC
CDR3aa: CASSQEAHKWETQYF

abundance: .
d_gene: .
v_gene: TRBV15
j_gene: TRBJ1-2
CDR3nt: TGTGCCACCAGCAGAGCAGGGGATGTCTATGGCTACACCTTC
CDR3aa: CATSRAGDVYGYTF

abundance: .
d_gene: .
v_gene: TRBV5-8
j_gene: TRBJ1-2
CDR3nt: TGTGCCAGCAGCGCCAACCCGGGACAAACAAACTATGGCTACACCTTC
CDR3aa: CASSANPGQTNYGYTF

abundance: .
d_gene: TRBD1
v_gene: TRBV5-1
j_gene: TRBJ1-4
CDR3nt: TGCGCCAGCAGCTTGGGGACAGGGGAACGCGAAAAACTGTTTTTT
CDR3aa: CASSLGTGEREKLFF

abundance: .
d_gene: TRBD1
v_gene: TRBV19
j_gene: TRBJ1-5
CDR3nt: TGTGCCAGTGGGGACAGGAGGTCCAATCAGCCCCAGCATTTT
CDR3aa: CASGDRRSNQPQHF

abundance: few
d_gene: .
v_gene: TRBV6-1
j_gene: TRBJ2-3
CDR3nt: TGTGCCAGCAGTGCGTCCTGGGGCGGCAGCACAGATACGCAGTATTTT
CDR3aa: CASSASWGGSTDTQYF

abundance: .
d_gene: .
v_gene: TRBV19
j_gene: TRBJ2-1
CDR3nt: TGTGCCAGTAAAGGGACGGGGGCCGGGGGTGAGCAGTTCTTC
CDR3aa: CASKGTGAGGEQFF

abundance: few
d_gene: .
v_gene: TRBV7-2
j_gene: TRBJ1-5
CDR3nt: TGTGCCAGCAGCTTAGAGGTCTGGGAGGAGAATCAGCCCCAGCATTTT
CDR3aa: CASSLEVWEENQPQHF

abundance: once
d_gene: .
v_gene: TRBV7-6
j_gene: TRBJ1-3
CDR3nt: TGTGCCAGCAGCTTCGAGGACCGGCCCGGAAACACCATATATTTT
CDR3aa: CASSFEDRPGNTIYF

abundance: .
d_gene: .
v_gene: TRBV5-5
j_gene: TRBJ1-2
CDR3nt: TGTGCCAGCAGCTTGAGTGGGACTGGGCCTGATGGCTACACCTTC
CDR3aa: CASSLSGTGPDGYTF